The 28 T cell receptor beta chains given below trace back to one sample, sequenced in a study of response to subunit inactivated influenza vaccine. TCRdb reanalysed the RT-PCR reads using MiXCR and keeps one entry per CDR3 protein. The sample records more than 450,000 distinct CDR3 sequences, 7.6% being singletons. The starting material was PBMCs from blood, obtained around 2 years after vaccination. The origin of the receptors is a man aged 50-75 years who received an inactivated influenza vaccine.

This clonotype was counted at least ten times. CDR3 protein: CAISESGGASTDTQYF. For the CDR3, the DNA is TGTGCCATCAGTGAGTCGGGCGGGGCCTCCACAGATACGCAGTATTTT. J is TRBJ2-3 and V is TRBV10-3, with TRBD2 as a possible D gene (6 bases). Germline values: CDR1 ENHRY, CDR2 SYGVKD. CDR3 size: 16 residues. V was cut by 0 bases and J by 2 bases, with 12 bases left in between.

This sequence joins TRBV7-9 and TRBJ2-5; perhaps D is TRBD1 or TRBD2 (5 bases each). Germline lookup yields CDR1 SEHNR and CDR2 FQNEAQ (reference sequence). This CDR3 has 16 residues. The ends were cut back, 0 bases at V and 4 bases at J, with 15 bases in the middle. CDR3 nucleotide sequence: TGTGCCAGCAGCTTAGCGCTGAGGGGCCTTAGAGAGACCCAGTACTTC. Encoded protein: CASSLALRGLRETQYF.

This clonotype was picked up a small number of times. The CDR3 is CASRQGGANVLTF. In DNA, the CDR3 is TGTGCCTCCCGACAGGGTGGGGCCAACGTCCTGACTTTC. The V and J genes are TRBV10-3 and TRBJ2-6; 7 positions match TRBD1. Trimming cost V 11 bases and J 3 bases; bases outside gene matches: 4. This CDR3 spans 13 amino acids. The germline gives CDR1 ENHRY, CDR2 SYGVKD.

This clonotype has ten or more counts. The rearrangement joins TRBV5-5 to TRBJ2-1; 13 nucleotides align to TRBD2. V shed 2 bases, J shed 9 bases, and the junction held 2 bases outside the gene matches. This CDR3 has 14 residues. The germline V gene has CDR1 SGHKS and CDR2 YYEKEE (reference sequence). DNA for the CDR3: TGTGCCAGCAGCTTAGGACTAGCGGGGGTTGAGCAGTTCTTC. Amino acid sequence: CASSLGLAGVEQFF.

This clonotype was recorded a few times. V usage is TRBV13 and J usage is TRBJ2-1; 7 positions match TRBD1. This CDR3 is 15 amino acids long. The V and J ends lost 5 bases and 5 bases, in that order; junction bases with no gene match: 9. Germline CDR1 is PRHDT and CDR2 is FYEKMQ (reference sequence). For the CDR3, the DNA is TGTGCCAGCAGCCCGAGACAGGGTCCCCACAATGAGCAGTTCTTC. Its protein is CASSPRQGPHNEQFF.

This clonotype appeared many times. The chain employs TRBV20-1 and TRBJ1-6, with D hard to call. Germline CDR1 is DFQATT and CDR2 is SNEGSKA (reference sequence). The germline V and J ends were trimmed by 6 bases and 1 base, with 13 bases remaining between them. The CDR3 has 15 amino acids. This chain's CDR3 is CSAFRGGSYNSPLHF. DNA of the CDR3: TGCAGTGCCTTTCGGGGAGGGTCCTATAATTCACCCCTCCACTTT.

About this clonotype: Likely a read error: the CDR3 ends without its conserved phenylalanine or tryptophan. The chain joins TRBV15 to TRBJ2-3; D is ambiguous. Germline CDR1 and CDR2: LNHNV and YYDKDF (reference sequence). This CDR3 contains 14 residues. Between the trimmed V and J ends, which lost 4 bases and 4 bases, there was a span of 12 bases. The CDR3 DNA reads as TGTGCCACCAGCACAAGACCGTCCGCAGATACGCAGTATTCT. Encoded protein: CATSTRPSADTQYS.

This clonotype was found many times. The chain recombines TRBV24-1 with TRBJ2-3; 14 positions match TRBD2. Germline V gives CDR1 KGHDR, CDR2 SFDVKD. V shed 4 bases, J shed 4 bases, and the junction held 3 bases outside the gene matches. This CDR3 region has 16 residues. CDR3 nucleotides: TGTGCCACCAGTGACCCGACTAGCGGGAGGGCAGATACGCAGTATTTT. It codes for CATSDPTSGRADTQYF.

The gene calls are TRBV18 and TRBJ2-3; 9 nucleotides agree with TRBD1. CDR3 length: 16 residues. The V segment lost 5 bases and the J segment 4 bases; nucleotides outside the gene matches: 10. CDR1 is KGHSH, CDR2 LQKENI, per germline. CDR3 sequence reads: CASSNRGRGGADTQYF. The CDR3 region has the DNA TGTGCCAGCTCAAACAGGGGGCGAGGGGGCGCAGATACGCAGTATTTT.

This clonotype was observed a handful of times. V usage is TRBV3-1 and J usage is TRBJ2-4; perhaps D is TRBD1 or TRBD2 (5 bases each). Trimming left V 7 bases short and J 4 bases short, with 11 bases between. CDR1 is LGHDT and CDR2 is YNNKEL in the germline V gene (reference sequence). The CDR3 has 13 residues. In DNA, the CDR3 is TGTGCCAGCACCCCAGAGGGGAAAAACATTCAGTACTTC. This codes for CASTPEGKNIQYF.

This clonotype was counted only a few times. The chain recombines TRBV14 with TRBJ1-1; D unresolved. Germline assignment: CDR1 SGHDN and CDR2 FVKESK. CDR3 length: 10 residues. Trimming shortened V by 4 bases and J by 11 bases, and 8 bases separated the two germline ends. CDR3: CASSPVRAFF. The CDR3, as DNA: TGTGCCAGCAGCCCCGTGAGGGCTTTCTTT.

This chain links TRBV12-3 or TRBV12-4 with TRBJ2-3; D is unclear. The CDR3 covers 18 residues. Trimming shortened V by 5 bases and J by 4 bases, and 25 bases separated the two germline ends. CDR3: CASSNNPPGFEGPDTQYF. The CDR3 DNA reads TGTGCCAGCAGTAACAACCCTCCGGGCTTTGAAGGACCAGATACGCAGTATTTT.

The rearrangement uses TRBV5-1 and TRBJ2-7, with TRBD2 identical over 12 bases. Trimming removed 0 bases from V and 5 bases from J; junction bases left unmatched: 0. The CDR3 is 14 amino acids. Germline CDR1 reads SGHRS; CDR2 reads YFSETQ. DNA for the CDR3: TGCGCCAGCAGCTTGGGGACTAGCGGGAACGAGCAGTACTTC. Protein product: CASSLGTSGNEQYF.

This clonotype has a count of ten or more. The genes are TRBV12-3 or TRBV12-4 and TRBJ2-2; D uncertain. The CDR3 consists of 16 residues. V lost 2 bases and J 0 bases, leaving 10 bases between the germline ends. The CDR3 coding sequence is TGTGCCAGCAGTTTATCCCGGATTGCGAACACCGGGGAGCTGTTTTTT. Protein sequence: CASSLSRIANTGELFF.

The sample holds many counts of this clonotype. This chain joins TRBV4-3 and TRBJ2-7, with D hard to call. This CDR3 is built from 12 residues. V lost 0 bases and J lost 9, with 9 bases in between. The germline CDR1 and CDR2 sequences are LGHNA and YSLEER. CDR3 region: CASSQDRTRQYF. In DNA, the CDR3 is TGCGCCAGCAGCCAAGATCGAACTCGGCAGTACTTC.

This clonotype was observed a handful of times. The CDR3 region is CASSLRGIDNQPQHF. For the CDR3, the DNA is TGTGCCAGCAGTTTAAGGGGGATTGACAATCAGCCCCAGCATTTT. This chain connects TRBV28 to TRBJ1-5, with TRBD1 as a possible D gene (6 bases). CDR1 MDHEN and CDR2 SYDVKM come from the germline V gene. The CDR3 is 15 residues long. V lost 2 bases to trimming and J lost 3 bases, with 11 bases between them.

The chain combines TRBV12-3 or TRBV12-4 with TRBJ1-2; D is uncertain. Trimming took 6 bases from V and 4 from J, leaving 18 bases between them. The CDR3 totals 15 residues. CDR3 sequence reads: CASSRKIDTPYGYTF. As DNA, the CDR3 is TGTGCCAGCAGCCGCAAAATCGACACTCCCTATGGCTACACCTTC.

V is TRBV27 and J is TRBJ2-7; 7 nucleotides align to TRBD1. Germline CDR1 and CDR2: MNHEY and SMNVEV (reference sequence). The length of the CDR3 is 15 residues. The V segment lost 4 bases and the J segment 2 bases; nucleotides outside the gene matches: 8. The CDR3 DNA sequence: TGTGCCAGCAGTTCTTTAGTCGGGACAGCCTACGAGCAGTACTTC. This sequence encodes CASSSLVGTAYEQYF.

The chain is built from TRBV7-2 and TRBJ1-1; no reliable D call. This CDR3 has 13 amino acids. Germline V gives CDR1 SGHTA, CDR2 FQGNSA. With 4 bases removed from V and 3 bases from J, the gap between germline ends came to 9 bases. CDR3 protein: CASSYKWDTEAFF. The DNA for the CDR3 is TGTGCCAGCAGCTACAAATGGGACACTGAAGCTTTCTTT.

The rearrangement uses TRBV20-1 and TRBJ2-3; 9 bases match TRBD2. The germline V gene has CDR1 DFQATT and CDR2 SNEGSKA (reference sequence). There are 12 residues in the CDR3. The CDR3 sequence is CNPEAGGDTQYF. DNA of the CDR3: TGCAACCCAGAAGCGGGGGGAGATACGCAGTATTTT.

This clonotype has at least ten counts. The V call is TRBV7-8, the J call TRBJ2-1; 10 bases are a match to TRBD2. The V and J ends lost 1 base and 7 bases, in that order; junction bases with no gene match: 10. The length of the CDR3 is 17 residues. Germline-derived CDR1 and CDR2 are SGHVS and FQNEAQ. The CDR3 DNA follows: TGTGCCAGCAGCTTAGTTACAGGTAGCGGGGGGACGAATGAGCAGTTCTTC. Amino acid sequence: CASSLVTGSGGTNEQFF.

This clonotype was counted a few times. This chain connects TRBV12-3 or TRBV12-4 to TRBJ2-5; no firm D call. Between the trimmed V and J ends, which lost 5 bases and 4 bases, there was a span of 20 bases. The CDR3 consists of 16 residues. The CDR3: CASSTIGRPKGETQYF. CDR3 DNA: TGTGCCAGCAGTACGATCGGGCGCCCGAAGGGAGAGACCCAGTACTTC.

This clonotype came up many times. The chain joins TRBV24-1 to TRBJ2-1; TRBD1 might be the D (5 bases). This CDR3 contains 16 residues. V was clipped by 5 bases and J by 0 bases, with 13 bases between them. Germline CDR1 and CDR2: KGHDR and SFDVKD. CDR3 sequence: CATSVSDTFSYNEQFF. The CDR3 region has the DNA TGTGCCACCAGTGTTTCGGACACCTTCTCCTACAATGAGCAGTTCTTC.

Ten or more counts support this clonotype. This chain uses TRBV7-2 with TRBJ1-4, with D perhaps TRBD1 (6 bases). The germline CDR1 and CDR2 sequences are SGHTA and FQGNSA. This CDR3 is 14 amino acids long. Trimming took 4 bases from V and 7 from J, leaving 13 bases between them. CDR3 in DNA: TGTGCCAGCAGCTCGAAGGGACACCTTGAAAAACTGTTTTTT. It translates to CASSSKGHLEKLFF.

This clonotype was seen more than once but under ten times. The chain couples TRBV12-3 or TRBV12-4 to TRBJ1-1; D gene uncertain. Trimming removed 8 bases at V and 4 bases at J, with 14 bases between. There are 13 residues in the CDR3. The CDR3 spells CASGRVSRTEAFF. CDR3 sequence (DNA): TGTGCCAGCGGAAGGGTGAGTCGCACTGAAGCTTTCTTT.

Only a few counts were recorded for this clonotype. The DNA for the CDR3 is TGTGCCAGCAGCGCGACAGCTGGAAACACCATATATTTT. Its translation: CASSATAGNTIYF. V is TRBV9 and J is TRBJ1-3; a possible D gene is TRBD1 (5 bases). The V gene's germline CDR1 is SGDLS and CDR2 YYNGEE. The V end lost 3 bases, the J end lost 2 bases, and 6 bases lay between the germline ends. CDR3 size: 13 residues.

This clonotype was counted at least ten times. The chain recombines TRBV27 with TRBJ2-3, with 9 nucleotides matching TRBD1. CDR1 is MNHEY, CDR2 SMNVEV, per germline (reference sequence). J gave up 7 bases and V 5 bases, and 7 bases lay outside the gene matches. The CDR3 is made up of 14 amino acids. The CDR3 DNA is TGTGCCAGCAGTAGGACAGGGGAGGGCAATACGCAGTATTTT. It codes for CASSRTGEGNTQYF.

The rearrangement joins TRBV20-1 to TRBJ2-5, with 7 bases lining up with TRBD2. Germline V gene sequence: CDR1 DFQATT, CDR2 SNEGSKA (reference sequence). The CDR3 loop spans 14 amino acids. With 6 bases clipped from V and 5 bases from J, the junction kept 12 bases outside the gene matches. CDR3 nucleotide sequence: TGCAGTGCCCGTTGGGCGGGAGATTGGGAGACCCAGTACTTC. Translated: CSARWAGDWETQYF.